These 23 T cell receptor beta chains share one sample of origin, sequenced in a study of blood T cell repertoires in COVID-19. Sequenced by immunoSEQ multiplex PCR; TCRdb stores in-frame clones only, minus some. The profile shows about 120,000 clones, 88% of them singletons. Input material: peripheral blood. These receptors were collected from a woman aged 45 to 65 with acute or convalescent COVID-19.

This rearrangement joins TRBV19 to TRBJ2-2, with TRBD1 as a possible D gene (6 bases). Germline V CDR1 and CDR2: LNHDA, SQIVND (reference sequence). This CDR3 is 16 amino acids long. V lost 6 bases to trimming and J lost 2 bases, with 16 bases between them. The DNA for the CDR3 is TGTGCCAGTAGACCCCCCCGGACAGAAAACACCGGGGAGCTGTTTTTT. Translation: CASRPPRTENTGELFF.

V usage is TRBV5-4 and J usage is TRBJ2-7, with 9 bases aligning to TRBD2. Germline V gene lookup returns CDR1 SGHNT and CDR2 YYREEE (reference sequence). J gave up 6 bases and V 4 bases, and 11 bases lay outside the gene matches. The CDR3 runs 15 residues. CDR3 DNA sequence: TGTGCCAGCAGCACCGCTAGCGGGGCCTTAGCCGAGCAGTACTTC. Encoded protein: CASSTASGALAEQYF.

This clone was seen once. This rearrangement joins TRBV5-8 to TRBJ1-2; maybe TRBD1 (5 bases). V was cut by 3 bases and J by 6 bases, with 18 bases left in between. The CDR3 extends over 15 amino acids. CDR1 is SGHTS, CDR2 YDEGEE, per germline. CDR3 nucleotides: TGTGCCAGCAGCTCCCACCCCCGGGGGAGGGATGGCTACACCTTC. It translates to CASSSHPRGRDGYTF.

The rearrangement joins TRBV7-9 to TRBJ2-2; the D gene is possibly TRBD1 (6 bases). The germline V and J ends were trimmed by 5 bases and 0 bases, with 22 bases remaining between them. The V gene's germline CDR1 is SEHNR and CDR2 FQNEAQ (reference sequence). This CDR3 contains 19 residues. CDR3 nucleotides: TGTGCCAGCAGCCACGACCTCAACAGGGTAGAGGCGAACACCGGGGAGCTGTTTTTT. Translation: CASSHDLNRVEANTGELFF.

The chain is built from TRBV7-2 and TRBJ2-2; 8 positions agree with TRBD2. Germline trimming cut 2 bases from V and 7 bases from J; bases unmatched to any gene: 6. CDR3 length equals 15 residues. The germline gives CDR1 SGHTA, CDR2 FQGNSA. Here the CDR3 reads CASSLSSGGIGELFF. The CDR3 DNA reads as TGTGCCAGCAGCTTAAGTTCGGGAGGGATCGGGGAGCTGTTTTTT.

The chain is built from TRBV30 and TRBJ1-5, with 7 bases lining up with TRBD1. Germline trimming cut 4 bases from V and 2 bases from J; bases unmatched to any gene: 5. Germline-derived CDR1 and CDR2 are GTSNPN and SVGIG (reference sequence). The CDR3 loop spans 14 amino acids. The chain's CDR3 is CAWTQGGRNQPQHF. The CDR3 nucleotides read TGTGCCTGGACCCAGGGGGGTCGCAATCAGCCCCAGCATTTT. Looking up the rest from reference TRBV30 and TRBJ1-5 gives the full variable domain: SQTIHQWPATLVQPVGSPLSLECTVEGTSNPNLYWYRQAAGRGLQLLFYSVGIGQISSEVPQNLSASRPQDRQFILSSKKLLLSDSGFYLCAWTQGGRNQPQHFGDGTRLSIL.

Comments on this clone: Other DNA sequences from this sample encode an identical CDR3 as well. V usage is TRBV28 and J usage is TRBJ1-5, with D hard to call. Germline V gene sequence: CDR1 MDHEN, CDR2 SYDVKM. Trimming took off 6 bases at V and 5 bases at J, with 5 bases between the two ends. The CDR3 runs to 11 residues. As DNA, the CDR3 is TGTGCCAGCAGCCGAGATCAGCCCCAGCATTTT. Its protein is CASSRDQPQHF.

This clone has just one count. This rearrangement joins TRBV19 to TRBJ1-2; maybe TRBD1 (6 bases). V gave up 3 bases and J gave up 3 bases, with 11 bases separating them. Germline values: CDR1 LNHDA, CDR2 SQIVND (reference sequence). The CDR3 contains 14 residues. CDR3: CASSITGNDYGYTF. CDR3 DNA sequence: TGTGCCAGTAGTATTACAGGGAATGACTATGGCTACACCTTC.

V and J are TRBV30 and TRBJ2-1; D ambiguous. The V and J ends lost 3 bases and 8 bases respectively, with 8 bases between them. The CDR3 contains 11 residues. CDR1 GTSNPN and CDR2 SVGIG come from the germline V gene (reference sequence). CDR3 DNA sequence: TGTGCCTGGAGCCTAAGCGATGAGCAGTTCTTC. Amino acids: CAWSLSDEQFF.

CDR3 DNA: TGTGCCAGCAACCTGGCACAGGGTGGCACTGAAGCTTTCTTT. Protein: CASNLAQGGTEAFF. The chain combines TRBV6-5 with TRBJ1-1; tentative D call: TRBD1 (6 bases). Germline V lookup: CDR1 MNHEY, CDR2 SVGAGI. The CDR3 length is 14 residues. Trimming left V 7 bases short and J 4 bases short, with 16 bases between.

V and J are TRBV6-1 and TRBJ2-1, with unresolved D. This CDR3 has 14 amino acids. The V gene lost 3 bases and the J gene lost 2 bases, with 8 bases spanning the gap. The V gene's germline CDR1 is MNHNS and CDR2 SASEGT. For the CDR3, the DNA is TGTGCCAGCAGTGAGGAGCGCGCCTACAATGAGCAGTTCTTC. Translating it yields CASSEERAYNEQFF.

The V and J genes are TRBV20-1 and TRBJ2-1, with a tentative D call TRBD2 (6 bases). Germline assignment: CDR1 DFQATT and CDR2 SNEGSKA (reference sequence). There are 14 residues in the CDR3. The V end was cut by 3 bases, the J end by 5 bases, with 14 bases between. The CDR3 nucleotides are TGCAGTGCTAGTTCCGGCGGGGTGAACAATGAGCAGTTCTTC. It specifies CSASSGGVNNEQFF.

The chain uses TRBV10-3 and TRBJ1-2; 9 bases are shared with TRBD1. The CDR3 contains 14 residues. Losses at the gene ends were 4 bases for V and 7 bases for J; bases not matched to a gene: 7. The germline CDR1 and CDR2 sequences are ENHRY and SYGVKD. CDR3 DNA: TGTGCCATCAGTGGCGACAGGGGGTTCGGTGGCTACACCTTC. Amino acid sequence: CAISGDRGFGGYTF.

The V call is TRBV3-1 (or the pseudogene TRBV3-2), the J call TRBJ1-2, with a weak D call TRBD1 (6 bases). Trimming took off 2 bases at V and 6 bases at J, with 16 bases between the two ends. The CDR3 length is 15 residues. Germline CDR1 reads LGHDT; CDR2 reads YNNKEL (reference sequence). The CDR3 loop reads CASSQWITGLNGYTF. In DNA form, the CDR3 reads TGTGCCAGCAGCCAATGGATTACAGGGCTTAATGGCTACACCTTC.

The chain couples TRBV19 to TRBJ1-1; possibly TRBD1 for D (5 bases). Germline V gene sequence: CDR1 LNHDA, CDR2 SQIVND (reference sequence). CDR3 size: 14 residues. V lost 5 bases and J lost 4, with 14 bases in between. The CDR3 reads CASSGSGFRTEAFF. In DNA form, the CDR3 reads TGTGCCAGTAGTGGATCAGGGTTCCGCACTGAAGCTTTCTTT.

The chain combines TRBV7-9 with TRBJ2-1; 13 nucleotides agree with TRBD2. V shed 1 base, J shed 6 bases, and the junction held 9 bases outside the gene matches. CDR1 is SEHNR, CDR2 FQNEAQ, per germline (reference sequence). CDR3 length: 18 amino acids. CDR3: CASSLDYSGTSGANEQFF. For the CDR3, the DNA is TGTGCCAGCAGCTTAGATTATTCTGGGACTAGCGGGGCCAATGAGCAGTTCTTC.

CDR3 sequence: CASTHRGGNTIYF. In DNA, the CDR3 is TGTGCCAGTACCCACCGCGGGGGAAACACCATATATTTT. The V and J genes are TRBV19 and TRBJ1-3, with D unclear. CDR1 LNHDA and CDR2 SQIVND come from the germline V gene (reference sequence). Deletions cut 7 bases from V and 4 bases from J, with 11 bases between. CDR3 length: 13 amino acids.

V usage is TRBV7-6 and J usage is TRBJ1-3; no clear D. The V gene lost 5 bases and the J gene lost 0 bases, with 17 bases spanning the gap. Looked up from germline, CDR1 is SGHVS and CDR2 is FNYEAQ. This CDR3 is built from 17 residues. The CDR3 here is CASSLEGGRASGNTIYF. CDR3 DNA: TGTGCCAGCAGCCTTGAGGGCGGAAGGGCCTCTGGAAACACCATATATTTT.

This sequence joins TRBV5-5 and TRBJ1-3, with a weak D call TRBD1 (6 bases). This CDR3 spans 16 amino acids. From germline, CDR1 is SGHKS and CDR2 YYEKEE (reference sequence). The V and J ends lost 4 bases and 4 bases respectively, with 18 bases between them. CDR3 bases: TGTGCCAGCAGCCCCCCAGTGGGGGCGTGGGGAAACACCATATATTTT. Protein product: CASSPPVGAWGNTIYF.

V gene TRBV20-1 combines with J gene TRBJ2-7, with 8 nucleotides matching TRBD1. CDR3 size: 11 residues. The trim removed 7 bases at V and 6 bases at J, leaving 5 bases unmatched. From germline, CDR1 is DFQATT and CDR2 SNEGSKA (reference sequence). CDR3 protein: CSVRTGSEQYF. DNA for the CDR3: TGCAGTGTTCGGACAGGGTCCGAGCAGTACTTC.

In its sample, this clone was seen once. The CDR3 bases are TGCGCCAGCAGCACCGGACTAGCGCCTAGCTCCTACAATGAGCAGTTCTTC. It yields the protein CASSTGLAPSSYNEQFF. V gene TRBV5-1 combines with J gene TRBJ2-1, with TRBD2 matching 9 bases. V dropped 4 bases and J dropped 0; count of bases not matched to a gene: 8. CDR1 is SGHRS and CDR2 is YFSETQ in the germline V gene. This CDR3 has 17 residues.

V gene TRBV2 combines with J gene TRBJ2-5, with 8 bases identical to TRBD2. Per germline, CDR1 SNHLY and CDR2 FYNNEI. The CDR3 has 13 residues. V shed 7 bases, J shed 5 bases, and the junction held 6 bases outside the gene matches. CDR3 DNA sequence: TGTGCCAGCATGGGCGGGAGGCTGGAGACCCAGTACTTC. Amino acids: CASMGGRLETQYF.

The gene calls are TRBV6-5 and TRBJ2-7; 9 bases are a match to TRBD1. Germline V gives CDR1 MNHEY, CDR2 SVGAGI. Trimming cost V 2 bases and J 6 bases; bases outside gene matches: 2. There are 13 residues in the CDR3. DNA for the CDR3: TGTGCCAGCAGTTACCGGGACAGGGCCGAGCAGTACTTC. It translates to CASSYRDRAEQYF.